This TCR beta chain was sequenced in a study of T cell repertoires in cytomegalovirus infection. Study-wide background: Public TCR beta signatures were indicative of both CMV infection and a matching HLA type. Whole-study results and caveats: Predominance within the ex vivo response was attributable to HLA-C-restricted CMV-specific TCR beta clonotypes. Cumulative public TCR beta family frequency identified carriers of CMV plus the relevant HLA.

This CDR3 has 14 residues. Germline V gene lookup returns CDR1 SGHAT and CDR2 FQDESV (reference sequence). The V end lost 4 bases, the J end lost 4 bases, and 13 bases lay between the germline ends. Comments on this clonotype: Antigen unknown.

TCRdb itself ran the reads through MiXCR, one entry per CDR3 protein. Of almost 90,000 distinct CDR3 sequences listed, about 29% are singletons. The source was CD8+ T cells from cultured PBMCs, collected from culture after CMV antigen stimulation. The receptor comes from a human donor in good health (CMV status not recorded). Some clones in this sample may be carry-over from other donors' samples. The chain links TRBV11-1 to TRBJ1-1, with a tentative D call TRBD1 (6 bases). The chain's CDR3 is CASSWAGETTEAFF. The CDR3 DNA follows: TGTGCCAGCAGCTGGGCAGGGGAGACCACTGAAGCTTTCTTT.